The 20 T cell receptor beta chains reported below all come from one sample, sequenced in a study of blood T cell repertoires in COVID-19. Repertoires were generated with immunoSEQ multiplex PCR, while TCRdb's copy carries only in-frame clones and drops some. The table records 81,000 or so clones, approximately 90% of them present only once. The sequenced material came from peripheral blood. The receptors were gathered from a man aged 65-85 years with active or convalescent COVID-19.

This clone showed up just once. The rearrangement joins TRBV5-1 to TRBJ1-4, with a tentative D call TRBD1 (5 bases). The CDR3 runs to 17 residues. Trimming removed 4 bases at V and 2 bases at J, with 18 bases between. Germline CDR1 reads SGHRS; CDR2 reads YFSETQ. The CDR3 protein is CASSPKGVMVTNEKLFF. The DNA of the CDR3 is TGCGCCAGCAGCCCGAAAGGGGTGATGGTCACTAATGAAAAACTGTTTTTT. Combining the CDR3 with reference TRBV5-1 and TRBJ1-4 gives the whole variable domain KAGVTQTPRYLIKTRGQQVTLSCSPISGHRSVSWYQQTPGQGLQFLFEYFSETQRNKGNFPGRFSGRQFSNSRSEMNVSTLELGDSALYLCASSPKGVMVTNEKLFFGSGTQLSVL.

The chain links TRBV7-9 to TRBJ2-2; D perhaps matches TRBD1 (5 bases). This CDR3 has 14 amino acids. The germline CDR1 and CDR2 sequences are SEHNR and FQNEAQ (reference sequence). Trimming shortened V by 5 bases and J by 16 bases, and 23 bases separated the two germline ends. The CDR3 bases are TGTGCCAGCAGCCCCGCAAGTGGGGCCGGGTTGGAGTTTTTT. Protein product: CASSPASGAGLEFF. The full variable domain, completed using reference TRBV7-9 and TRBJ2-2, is DTGVSQNPRHKITKRGQNVTFRCDPISEHNRLYWYRQTLGQGPEFLTYFQNEAQLEKSRLLSDRFSAERPKGSFSTLEIQRTEQGDSAMYLCASSPASGAGLEFFGEGSRLTVL.

Here the CDR3 reads CASSFPRDSLQETQYF. CDR3 in DNA: TGTGCCAGCAGCTTTCCCCGGGACTCCCTCCAAGAGACCCAGTACTTC. The chain employs TRBV9 and TRBJ2-5; possibly TRBD2 for D (6 bases). Germline loops: CDR1 SGDLS, CDR2 YYNGEE. CDR3 length equals 16 residues. The ends were cut back, 4 bases at V and 1 base at J, with 17 bases in the middle. Full variable domain (rest looked up from reference TRBV9 and TRBJ2-5): DSGVTQTPKHLITATGQRVTLRCSPRSGDLSVYWYQQSLDQGLQFLIQYYNGEERAKGNILERFSAQQFPDLHSELNLSSLELGDSALYFCASSFPRDSLQETQYFGPGTRLLVL.

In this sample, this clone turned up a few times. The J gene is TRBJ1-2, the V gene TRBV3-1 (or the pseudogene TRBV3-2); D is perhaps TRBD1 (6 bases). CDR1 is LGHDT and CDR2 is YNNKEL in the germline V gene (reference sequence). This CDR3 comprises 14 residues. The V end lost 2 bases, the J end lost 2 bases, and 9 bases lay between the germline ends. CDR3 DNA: TGTGCCAGCAGCCAATCAGGGGCGAACTATGGCTACACCTTC. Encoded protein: CASSQSGANYGYTF.

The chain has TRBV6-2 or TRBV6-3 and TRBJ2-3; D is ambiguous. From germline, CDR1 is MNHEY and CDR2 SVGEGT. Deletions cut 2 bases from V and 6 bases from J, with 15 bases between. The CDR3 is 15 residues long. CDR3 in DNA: TGTGCCAGCAGTTACCGGATCCCCTTTAGCGATACGCAGTATTTT. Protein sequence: CASSYRIPFSDTQYF.

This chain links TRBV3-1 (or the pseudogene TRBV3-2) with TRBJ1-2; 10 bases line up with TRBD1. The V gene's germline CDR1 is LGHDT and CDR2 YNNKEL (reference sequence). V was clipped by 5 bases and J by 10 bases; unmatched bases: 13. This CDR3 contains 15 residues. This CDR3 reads CASSVWDRGSSDYTF. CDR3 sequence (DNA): TGTGCCAGCAGCGTCTGGGACAGGGGATCGTCGGACTACACCTTC.

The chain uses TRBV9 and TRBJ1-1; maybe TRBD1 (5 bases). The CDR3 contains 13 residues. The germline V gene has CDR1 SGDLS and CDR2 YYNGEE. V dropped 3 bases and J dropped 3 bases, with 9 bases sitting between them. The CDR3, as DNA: TGTGCCAGCAGCGGGCAGGGTTACACTGAAGCTTTCTTT. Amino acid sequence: CASSGQGYTEAFF.

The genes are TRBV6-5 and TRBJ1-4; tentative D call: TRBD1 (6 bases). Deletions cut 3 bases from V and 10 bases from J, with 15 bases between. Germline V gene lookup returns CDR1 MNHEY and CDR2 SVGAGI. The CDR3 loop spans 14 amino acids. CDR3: CASSYRSGVAKLFF. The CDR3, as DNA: TGTGCCAGCAGTTATCGTTCAGGGGTAGCAAAACTGTTTTTT.

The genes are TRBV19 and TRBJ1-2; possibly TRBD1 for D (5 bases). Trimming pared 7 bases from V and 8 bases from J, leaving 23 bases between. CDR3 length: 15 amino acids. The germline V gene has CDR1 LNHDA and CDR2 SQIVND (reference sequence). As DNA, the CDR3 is TGTGCCAGTACCCCGGTTTCTTCAGGGTTCTCAGGCTACACCTTC. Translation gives CASTPVSSGFSGYTF. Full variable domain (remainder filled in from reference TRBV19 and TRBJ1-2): DGGITQSPKYLFRKEGQNVTLSCEQNLNHDAMYWYRQDPGQGLRLIYYSQIVNDFQKGDIAEGYSVSREKKESFPLTVTSAQKNPTAFYLCASTPVSSGFSGYTFGSGTRLTVV.

The chain's CDR3 is CASSLGLARGGEQFF. The CDR3, as DNA: TGTGCCAGCAGCCTCGGACTAGCAAGGGGCGGTGAGCAGTTCTTC. The gene calls are TRBV3-1 (or the pseudogene TRBV3-2) and TRBJ2-1, with TRBD2 identical over 8 bases. J lost 9 bases, V lost 4 bases, and 11 bases had no gene match. From germline, CDR1 is LGHDT and CDR2 YNNKEL (reference sequence). The length of the CDR3 is 15 residues.

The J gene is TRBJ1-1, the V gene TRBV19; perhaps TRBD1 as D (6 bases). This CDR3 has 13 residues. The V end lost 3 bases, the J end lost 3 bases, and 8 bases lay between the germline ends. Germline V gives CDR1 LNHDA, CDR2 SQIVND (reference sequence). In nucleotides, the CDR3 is TGTGCCAGTAGTATCAAGGGGGACACTGAAGCTTTCTTT. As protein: CASSIKGDTEAFF.

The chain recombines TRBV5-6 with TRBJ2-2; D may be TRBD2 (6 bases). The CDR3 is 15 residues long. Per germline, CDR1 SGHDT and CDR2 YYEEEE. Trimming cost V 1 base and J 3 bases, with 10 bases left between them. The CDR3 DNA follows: TGTGCCAGCAGCTTGTACGGGGAGGACACCGGGGAGCTGTTTTTT. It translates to CASSLYGEDTGELFF.

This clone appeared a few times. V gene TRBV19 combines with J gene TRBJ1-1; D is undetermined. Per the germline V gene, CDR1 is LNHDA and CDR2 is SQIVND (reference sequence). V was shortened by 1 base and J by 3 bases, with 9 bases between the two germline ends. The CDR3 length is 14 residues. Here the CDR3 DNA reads TGTGCCAGTAGTATAGTTCCGGGTTACACTGAAGCTTTCTTT. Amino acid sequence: CASSIVPGYTEAFF.

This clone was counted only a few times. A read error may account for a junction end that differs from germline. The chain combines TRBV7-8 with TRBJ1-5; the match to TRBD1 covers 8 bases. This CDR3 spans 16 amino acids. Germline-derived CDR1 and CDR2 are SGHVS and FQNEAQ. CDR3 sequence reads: CASSPFQGASYQPQHF. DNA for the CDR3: TGTGCCAGCAGCCCCTTCCAGGGGGCTAGCTATCAGCCCCAGCATTTT.

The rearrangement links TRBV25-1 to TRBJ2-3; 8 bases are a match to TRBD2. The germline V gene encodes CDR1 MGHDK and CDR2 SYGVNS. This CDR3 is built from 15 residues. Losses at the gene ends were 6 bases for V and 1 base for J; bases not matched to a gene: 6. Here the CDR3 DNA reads TGTGCCAGCAGCGGGAGGGGGGACCGCACAGATACGCAGTATTTT. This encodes CASSGRGDRTDTQYF.

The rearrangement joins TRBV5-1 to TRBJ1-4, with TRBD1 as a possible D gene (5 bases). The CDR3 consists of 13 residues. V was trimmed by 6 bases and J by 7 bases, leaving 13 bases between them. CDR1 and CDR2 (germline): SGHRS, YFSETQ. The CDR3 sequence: CASKRGLGEKLFF. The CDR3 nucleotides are TGCGCCAGCAAAAGGGGTCTAGGTGAAAAACTGTTTTTT.

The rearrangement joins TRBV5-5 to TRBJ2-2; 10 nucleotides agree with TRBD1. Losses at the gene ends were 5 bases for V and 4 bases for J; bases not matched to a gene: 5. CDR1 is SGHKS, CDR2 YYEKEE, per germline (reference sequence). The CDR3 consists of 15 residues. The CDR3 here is CASSPDRGGTGELFF. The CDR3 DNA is TGTGCCAGCAGTCCGGACAGGGGGGGCACCGGGGAGCTGTTTTTT.

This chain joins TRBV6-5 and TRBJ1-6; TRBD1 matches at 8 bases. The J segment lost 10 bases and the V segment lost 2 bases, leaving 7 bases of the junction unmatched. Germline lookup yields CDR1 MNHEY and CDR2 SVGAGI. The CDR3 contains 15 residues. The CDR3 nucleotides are TGTGCCAGCAGTTACCGCGGACAGGGCGACTCACCCCTCCACTTT. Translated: CASSYRGQGDSPLHF.

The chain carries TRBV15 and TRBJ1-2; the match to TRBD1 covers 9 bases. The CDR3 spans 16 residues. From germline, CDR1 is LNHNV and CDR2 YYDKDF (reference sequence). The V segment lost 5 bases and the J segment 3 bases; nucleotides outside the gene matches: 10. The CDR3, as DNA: TGTGCCACCAGCCCCCGGGGGGGACAGGGCTACTATGGCTACACCTTC. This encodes CATSPRGGQGYYGYTF.

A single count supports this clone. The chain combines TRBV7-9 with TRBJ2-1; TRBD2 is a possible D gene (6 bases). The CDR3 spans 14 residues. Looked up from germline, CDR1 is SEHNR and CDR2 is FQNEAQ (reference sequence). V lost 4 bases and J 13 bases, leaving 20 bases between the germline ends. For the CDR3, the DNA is TGTGCCAGCAGCTATCCCCCGGGACTCGTCGCACAGTTCTTC. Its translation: CASSYPPGLVAQFF. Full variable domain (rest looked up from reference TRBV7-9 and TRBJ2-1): DTGVSQNPRHKITKRGQNVTFRCDPISEHNRLYWYRQTLGQGPEFLTYFQNEAQLEKSRLLSDRFSAERPKGSFSTLEIQRTEQGDSAMYLCASSYPPGLVAQFFGPGTRLTVL.